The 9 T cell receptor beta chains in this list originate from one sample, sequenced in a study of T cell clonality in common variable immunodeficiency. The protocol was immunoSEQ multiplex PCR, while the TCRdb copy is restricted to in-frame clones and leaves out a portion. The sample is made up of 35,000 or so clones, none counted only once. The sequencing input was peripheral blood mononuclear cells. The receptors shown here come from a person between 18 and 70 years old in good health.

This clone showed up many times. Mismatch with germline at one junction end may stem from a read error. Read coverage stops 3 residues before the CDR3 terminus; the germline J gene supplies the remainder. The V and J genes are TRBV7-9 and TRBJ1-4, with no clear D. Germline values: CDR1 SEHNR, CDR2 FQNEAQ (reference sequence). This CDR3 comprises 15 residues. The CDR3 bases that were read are TGTGCCAACAGCCTCCAGGTGGCAACTAATGAAAAA. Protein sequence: CANSLQVATNEK. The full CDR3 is CANSLQVATNEKLFF. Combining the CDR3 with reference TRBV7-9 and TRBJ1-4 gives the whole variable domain DTGVSQNPRHKITKRGQNVTFRCDPISEHNRLYWYRQTLGQGPEFLTYFQNEAQLEKSRLLSDRFSAERPKGSFSTLEIQRTEQGDSAMYLCANSLQVATNEKLFFGSGTQLSVL.

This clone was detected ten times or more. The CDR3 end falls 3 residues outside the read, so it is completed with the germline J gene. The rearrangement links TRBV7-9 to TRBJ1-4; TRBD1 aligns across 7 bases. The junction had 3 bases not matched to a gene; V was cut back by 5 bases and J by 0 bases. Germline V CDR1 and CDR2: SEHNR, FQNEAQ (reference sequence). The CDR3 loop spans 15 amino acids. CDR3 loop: CASSPGQATNEKLFF. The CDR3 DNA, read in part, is TGTGCCAGCAGCCCTGGACAGGCAACTAATGAAAAA.

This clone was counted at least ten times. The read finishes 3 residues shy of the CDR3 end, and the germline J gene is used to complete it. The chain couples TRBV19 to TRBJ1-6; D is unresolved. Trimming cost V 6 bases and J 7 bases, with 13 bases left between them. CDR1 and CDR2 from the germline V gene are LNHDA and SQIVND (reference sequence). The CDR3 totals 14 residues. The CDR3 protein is CASSDTVANSPLHF. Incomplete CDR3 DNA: TGTGCCAGTAGCGATACGGTAGCCAATTCACCC.

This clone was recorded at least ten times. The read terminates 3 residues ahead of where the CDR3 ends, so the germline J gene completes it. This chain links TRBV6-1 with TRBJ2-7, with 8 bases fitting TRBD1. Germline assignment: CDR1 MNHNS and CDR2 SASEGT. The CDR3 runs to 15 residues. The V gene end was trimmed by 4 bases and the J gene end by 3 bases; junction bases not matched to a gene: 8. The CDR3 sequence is CASSGAGGVVYEQYF. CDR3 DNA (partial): TGTGCCAGCAGTGGAGCAGGGGGCGTTGTCTACGAG.

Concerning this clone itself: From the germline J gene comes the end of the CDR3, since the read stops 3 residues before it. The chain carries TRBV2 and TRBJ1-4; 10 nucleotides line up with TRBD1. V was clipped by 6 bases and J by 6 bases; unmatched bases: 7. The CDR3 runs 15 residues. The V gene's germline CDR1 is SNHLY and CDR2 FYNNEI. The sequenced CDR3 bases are TGTGCCAGCAGACGACCCGGGACAGGGGATGAAAAA. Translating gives CASRRPGTGDEK. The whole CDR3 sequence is CASRRPGTGDEKLFF.

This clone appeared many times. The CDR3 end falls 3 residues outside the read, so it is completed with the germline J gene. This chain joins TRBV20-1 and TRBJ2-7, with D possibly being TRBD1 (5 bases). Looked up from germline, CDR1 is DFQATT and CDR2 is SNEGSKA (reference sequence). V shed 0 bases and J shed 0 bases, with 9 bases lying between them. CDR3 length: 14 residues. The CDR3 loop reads CSARDPGASYEQYF. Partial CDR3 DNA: TGCAGTGCTAGAGATCCTGGGGCCTCCTACGAG.

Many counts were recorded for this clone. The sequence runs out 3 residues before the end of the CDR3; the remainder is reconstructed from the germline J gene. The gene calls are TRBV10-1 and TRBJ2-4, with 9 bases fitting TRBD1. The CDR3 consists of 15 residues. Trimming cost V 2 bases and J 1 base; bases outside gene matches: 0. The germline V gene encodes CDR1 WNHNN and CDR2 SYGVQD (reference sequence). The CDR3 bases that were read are TGCGCCAGCAGTGAGGGACAGGGGGCCAAAAACATT. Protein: CASSEGQGAKNI. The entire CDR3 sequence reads CASSEGQGAKNIQYF.

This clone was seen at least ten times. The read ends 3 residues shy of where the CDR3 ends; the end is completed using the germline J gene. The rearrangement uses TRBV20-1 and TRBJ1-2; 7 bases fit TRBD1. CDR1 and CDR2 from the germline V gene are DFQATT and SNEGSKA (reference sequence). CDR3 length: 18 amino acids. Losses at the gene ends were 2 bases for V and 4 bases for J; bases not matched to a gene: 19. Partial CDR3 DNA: TGCAGTGCTAGAAGAGGGAGGACAGGAGAGGGGCTAAGCTATGGC. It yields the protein CSARRGRTGEGLSYG. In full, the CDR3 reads CSARRGRTGEGLSYGYTF.

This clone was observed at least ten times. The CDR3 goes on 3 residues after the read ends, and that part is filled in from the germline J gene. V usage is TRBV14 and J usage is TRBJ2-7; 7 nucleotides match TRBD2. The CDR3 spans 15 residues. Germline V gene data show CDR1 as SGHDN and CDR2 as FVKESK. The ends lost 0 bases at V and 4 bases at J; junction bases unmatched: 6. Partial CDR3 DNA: TGTGCCAGCAGCCAAGAAGGCAGGCGGGGGTACGAG. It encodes CASSQEGRRGYE. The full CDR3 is CASSQEGRRGYEQYF.